This T cell receptor beta chain was captured in a study of blood T cells in healthy people across ages. Study-wide results and limits: The recorded TCR beta diversity per million T cells decreased in a roughly linear manner with age. A strong correlation was seen between TCR beta diversity and naive T cell percentage.

The use of a sample-barcoded 5' primer and a J-beta primer mix characterized a second PCR of 7 to 11 cycles. TCRdb used MiXCR to reprocess the 5' RACE reads, holding one entry per CDR3 protein. The table includes around 1.1 million distinct CDR3 sequences, under 40% detected once. V was shortened by 5 bases and J by 1 base, with 17 bases between the two germline ends. The CDR3 loop spans 16 amino acids. Each of the donors had around 10 milliliters of peripheral blood drawn into EDTA-treated Vacutainer tubes. Points on this clonotype: Its matching antigen is unknown.

This chain links TRBV12-3 or TRBV12-4 with TRBJ1-1; maybe TRBD1 (5 bases). The receptor's source is a man between 18 and 35 years old in good health. Sequences were obtained from blood. The CDR3 DNA reads TGTGCCAGCAGTCCGCTGAGGGGCAGGGAGAACACTGAAGCTTTCTTT. Translating it yields CASSPLRGRENTEAFF.